This is a list of T cell receptor beta chains from one sample in a study of blood T cell repertoires in COVID-19. Repertoires were generated with immunoSEQ multiplex PCR, while TCRdb's copy carries only in-frame clones and drops some. Of 100,000 to 150,000 clones in the sample, roughly 80% are singletons; the top ten hold around 17%. Sequenced: peripheral blood. The receptors were gathered from a woman between 50 and 59 years old with acute or convalescent COVID-19. Both conserved end residues are part of each CDR3. The D gene is left open where the match is weak. Only some rows state a clone size, as once, few, many or a class for expanded clones.

size,V,J,D,CDR3,DNA
NA,TRBV10-3,TRBJ1-2,TRBD1,CATSTGVTTNYGYTF,TGTGCCACCTCAACAGGGGTTACTACTAACTATGGCTACACCTTC
NA,TRBV19,TRBJ1-2,TRBD1,CASSISSRTGGGGYTF,TGTGCCAGTAGTATATCTTCCCGGACAGGGGGCGGCGGCTACACCTTC
NA,TRBV6-5,TRBJ1-1,TRBD1,CASKGGMGNTEAFF,TGTGCCAGCAAAGGGGGCATGGGGAACACTGAAGCTTTCTTT
NA,TRBV7-8,TRBJ1-5,NA,CASSPRQDNQPQHF,TGTGCCAGCAGCCCTCGACAAGACAATCAGCCCCAGCATTTT
NA,TRBV19,TRBJ1-2,NA,CASKAGQGGYTF,TGTGCCAGTAAGGCAGGGCAAGGTGGCTACACCTTC
NA,TRBV7-2,TRBJ1-2,TRBD1,CASSLESRGQGSKMYGYTF,TGTGCCAGCAGCTTAGAGTCTCGGGGACAGGGCTCAAAAATGTATGGCTACACCTTC
NA,TRBV9,TRBJ1-5,NA,CASSVAGESNQPQHF,TGTGCCAGCAGCGTAGCAGGGGAGAGCAATCAGCCCCAGCATTTT
NA,TRBV29-1,TRBJ1-2,NA,CSVDLRGGFDGYTF,TGCAGCGTTGACCTTCGGGGGGGTTTCGATGGCTACACCTTC
NA,TRBV4-2,TRBJ1-5,NA,CASSQDQGSNQPQHF,TGTGCCAGCAGCCAAGATCAGGGTAGCAATCAGCCCCAGCATTTT
NA,TRBV21-1,TRBJ1-3,NA,CASSPWTGGGNTIYF,TGTGCCAGCAGCCCGTGGACAGGGGGAGGAAACACCATATATTTT
NA,TRBV3-1/TRBV3-2,TRBJ1-5,TRBD1,CASGDQGTGGNQPQHF,TGTGCCAGCGGCGACCAGGGGACAGGGGGAAATCAGCCCCAGCATTTT
NA,TRBV10-3,TRBJ1-3,NA,CAISTGYTIYF,TGTGCCATCAGCACAGGTTACACCATATATTTT
NA,TRBV2,TRBJ2-4,NA,CASRLTGDSDLAKNIQYF,TGTGCCAGCAGGCTGACCGGGGATTCAGACCTAGCCAAAAACATTCAGTACTTC
NA,TRBV30,TRBJ1-3,NA,CAWSVRVFGNTIYF,TGTGCCTGGAGTGTACGGGTATTTGGAAACACCATATATTTT
NA,TRBV19,TRBJ1-4,TRBD1,CASSTGGEFDEKLFF,TGTGCCAGTAGTACAGGGGGAGAGTTCGATGAAAAACTGTTTTTT
NA,TRBV30,TRBJ1-1,TRBD1,CAWSVQGRRTEAFF,TGTGCCTGGAGTGTACAGGGGAGACGGACTGAAGCTTTCTTT
NA,TRBV30,TRBJ2-7,NA,CAWSGGPTYEQYF,TGTGCCTGGAGTGGAGGTCCCACCTACGAGCAGTACTTC
NA,TRBV7-8,TRBJ2-5,TRBD1,CASSFDRVQETQYF,TGTGCCAGCAGCTTCGACAGGGTCCAAGAGACCCAGTACTTC
NA,TRBV4-1,TRBJ1-6,NA,CASSQDGGPYNSPLHF,TGCGCCAGCAGCCAAGACGGGGGGCCCTATAATTCACCCCTCCACTTT
NA,TRBV6-1,TRBJ1-6,NA,CASSDWGGNSPLHF,TGTGCCAGCAGTGATTGGGGGGGAAATTCACCCCTCCACTTT
once,TRBV12-3/TRBV12-4,TRBJ1-2,NA,CASSPTEFYGYTF,TGTGCCAGCAGCCCAACAGAGTTCTATGGCTACACCTTC
NA,TRBV7-3,TRBJ2-1,TRBD2,CASSPGSGGANEQFF,TGTGCCAGCAGCCCGGGGAGCGGGGGGGCGAATGAGCAGTTCTTC
NA,TRBV5-1,TRBJ1-1,TRBD1,CASSYGQGVLNTEAFF,TGCGCCAGCAGCTACGGACAGGGGGTGCTGAACACTGAAGCTTTCTTT
NA,TRBV30,TRBJ2-3,TRBD2,CAWSVAGRGDTQYF,TGTGCCTGGAGTGTAGCGGGGCGCGGAGATACGCAGTATTTT
NA,TRBV10-1,TRBJ2-1,TRBD2,CASSDDGGVTGKQFF,TGCGCCAGCAGTGATGACGGGGGGGTCACGGGGAAGCAGTTCTTC
NA,TRBV7-9,TRBJ1-2,NA,CASSRGNSFNYGYTF,TGTGCCAGCAGCCGAGGGAACAGCTTTAACTATGGCTACACCTTC
NA,TRBV10-1,TRBJ1-6,NA,CASSESPRDNSPLHF,TGCGCCAGCAGTGAGTCGCCGCGGGATAATTCACCCCTCCACTTT
NA,TRBV2,TRBJ1-5,TRBD1,CASSRDRHSNQPQHF,TGTGCCAGCAGTCGGGACAGACATAGCAATCAGCCCCAGCATTTT
NA,TRBV3-1/TRBV3-2,TRBJ2-1,TRBD2,CASSQAGGSYNEQFF,TGTGCCAGCAGCCAAGCGGGGGGTTCGTACAATGAGCAGTTCTTC
NA,TRBV7-2,TRBJ1-3,NA,CASSLGGSGNTIYF,TGTGCCAGCAGTCTAGGGGGCTCTGGAAACACCATATATTTT
once,TRBV3-1/TRBV3-2,TRBJ2-7,NA,CASSLNPGQSYEQYF,TGTGCCAGCAGCCTTAACCCCGGACAGTCCTACGAGCAGTACTTC
once,TRBV7-9,TRBJ2-1,NA,CASSPRGTSYNEQFF,TGTGCCAGCAGCCCACGGGGGACCTCCTACAATGAGCAGTTCTTC
NA,TRBV5-8,TRBJ2-6,TRBD1,CASSLYGTASGANVLTF,TGTGCCAGCAGCTTGTATGGGACAGCCTCTGGGGCCAACGTCCTGACTTTC
few,TRBV6-2/TRBV6-3,TRBJ1-1,TRBD1,CASSRPGQGEAFF,TGTGCCAGCAGTCGACCGGGACAGGGGGAGGCTTTCTTT
few,TRBV3-1/TRBV3-2,TRBJ2-6,TRBD1,CASSQTGIGANVLTF,TGTGCCAGCAGCCAGACAGGGATCGGGGCCAACGTCCTGACTTTC
once,TRBV7-9,TRBJ1-1,NA,CASSARTAGMNTEAFF,TGTGCCAGCAGCGCCAGGACGGCGGGGATGAACACTGAAGCTTTCTTT
few,TRBV6-6,TRBJ2-1,TRBD1,CASSYQGANEQFF,TGTGCCAGCAGTTATCAGGGGGCGAATGAGCAGTTCTTC
NA,TRBV6-5,TRBJ2-7,NA,CASSHSRDEQYF,TGTGCCAGCAGCCACAGCAGGGACGAGCAGTACTTC
NA,TRBV15,TRBJ1-2,NA,CATSRDLGTYGYTF,TGTGCCACCAGCAGAGATCTAGGAACTTATGGCTACACCTTC
NA,TRBV12-3/TRBV12-4,TRBJ1-5,TRBD1,CASTGTGDQPQHF,TGTGCCAGCACCGGGACAGGGGATCAGCCCCAGCATTTT
NA,TRBV6-5,TRBJ1-4,NA,CASSYSSTNEKLFF,TGTGCCAGCAGTTACTCGAGTACTAATGAAAAACTGTTTTTT
NA,TRBV5-1,TRBJ2-1,TRBD1,CASSTQGANYNEQFF,TGCGCCAGCAGCACCCAGGGGGCGAACTACAATGAGCAGTTCTTC
NA,TRBV18,TRBJ1-5,NA,CASSPGEGNQPQHF,TGTGCCAGCTCACCAGGGGAGGGAAATCAGCCCCAGCATTTT
NA,TRBV19,TRBJ1-1,NA,CASSIDPGKGTEAFF,TGTGCCAGTAGTATAGATCCGGGAAAGGGAACTGAAGCTTTCTTT
NA,TRBV15,TRBJ1-1,TRBD1,CATSRERGRVTEAFF,TGTGCCACCAGCAGAGAGAGGGGGCGCGTCACTGAAGCTTTCTTT
NA,TRBV6-6,TRBJ1-3,NA,CASIVAPGNSGNTIYF,TGTGCCAGCATCGTCGCGCCAGGGAACTCTGGAAACACCATATATTTT
NA,TRBV6-4,TRBJ1-5,NA,CASSVAENQPQHF,TGTGCCAGCAGTGTGGCGGAGAATCAGCCCCAGCATTTT
NA,TRBV30,TRBJ1-3,TRBD1,CAWSLGQLSGNTIYF,TGTGCCTGGAGTTTGGGACAGCTCTCTGGAAACACCATATATTTT
NA,TRBV5-1,TRBJ1-1,TRBD1,CASSYKAGQGHTEAFF,TGCGCCAGCAGTTACAAAGCGGGACAGGGCCACACTGAAGCTTTCTTT
NA,TRBV19,TRBJ1-1,NA,CASSIDRSWGRDTEAFF,TGTGCCAGTAGTATAGATAGAAGCTGGGGGCGCGACACTGAAGCTTTCTTT
NA,TRBV10-3,TRBJ1-5,TRBD1,CATTGQVDQPQHF,TGTGCCACCACAGGACAGGTAGATCAGCCCCAGCATTTT
NA,TRBV18,TRBJ1-3,TRBD1,CASSSGQASTIYF,TGTGCCAGCTCATCCGGACAGGCGTCCACCATATATTTT
NA,TRBV29-1,TRBJ2-7,TRBD2,CSVEGTSTKSTEQYF,TGCAGCGTTGAAGGGACTAGCACCAAAAGTACCGAGCAGTACTTC
once,TRBV19,TRBJ1-4,NA,CASSRGGVELFF,TGTGCCAGTAGTCGTGGCGGCGTGGAACTGTTTTTT
NA,TRBV18,TRBJ2-7,TRBD2,CASSPGAGPGYEQYF,TGTGCCAGCTCACCAGGAGCGGGGCCGGGTTACGAGCAGTACTTC
NA,TRBV21-1,TRBJ1-1,NA,CASSKASTGPWWGTEAFF,TGTGCCAGCAGCAAAGCTTCGACAGGGCCGTGGTGGGGGACTGAAGCTTTCTTT
NA,TRBV5-5,TRBJ1-1,NA,CASSFFLSTEAFF,TGTGCCAGCAGCTTCTTTTTGAGCACTGAAGCTTTCTTT
NA,TRBV27,TRBJ2-7,TRBD1,CASSLSTGTGVLGEQYF,TGTGCCAGCAGTTTATCAACCGGGACAGGGGTTCTTGGTGAGCAGTACTTC
NA,TRBV10-3,TRBJ1-1,NA,CAISVQMNTEAFF,TGTGCCATCAGTGTTCAGATGAACACTGAAGCTTTCTTT